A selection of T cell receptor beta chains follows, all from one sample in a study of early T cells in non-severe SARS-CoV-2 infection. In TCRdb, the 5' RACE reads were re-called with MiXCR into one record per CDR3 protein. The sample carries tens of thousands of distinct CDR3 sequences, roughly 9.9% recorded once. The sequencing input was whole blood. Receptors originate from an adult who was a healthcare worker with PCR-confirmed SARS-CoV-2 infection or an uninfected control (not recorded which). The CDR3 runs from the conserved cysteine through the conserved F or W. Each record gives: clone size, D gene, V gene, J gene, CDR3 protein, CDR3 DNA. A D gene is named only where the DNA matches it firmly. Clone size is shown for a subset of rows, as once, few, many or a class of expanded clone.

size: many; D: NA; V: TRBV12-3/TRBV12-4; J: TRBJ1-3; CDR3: CATGTGKETIYF; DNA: TGTGCCACCGGGACCGGCAAAGAAACCATATATTTT
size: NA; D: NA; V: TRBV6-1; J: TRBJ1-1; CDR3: CASSEGGSILEAFF; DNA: TGTGCCAGCAGTGAGGGAGGGTCGATCCTTGAAGCTTTCTTT
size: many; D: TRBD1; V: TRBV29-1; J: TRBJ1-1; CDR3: CSVGQGATNTEAFF; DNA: TGCAGCGTTGGTCAGGGGGCGACGAACACTGAAGCTTTCTTT
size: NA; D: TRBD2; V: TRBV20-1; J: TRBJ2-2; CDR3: CSARDPSGATKSGELFF; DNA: TGCAGTGCTAGAGATCCCAGCGGGGCAACGAAATCCGGGGAGCTGTTTTTT
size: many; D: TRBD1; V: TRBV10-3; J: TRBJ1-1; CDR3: CAIGDGQGNTEAFF; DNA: TGTGCCATCGGGGATGGACAGGGGAACACTGAAGCTTTCTTT
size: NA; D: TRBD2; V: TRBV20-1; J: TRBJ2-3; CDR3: CSATTLASGTTDTQYF; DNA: TGCAGTGCTACTACCCTTGCTAGCGGCACCACAGATACGCAGTATTTT
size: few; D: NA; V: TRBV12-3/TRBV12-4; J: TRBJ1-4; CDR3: CASSPRPRRNEKLFF; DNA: TGTGCCAGCAGTCCTAGACCCCGACGAAATGAAAAACTGTTTTTT
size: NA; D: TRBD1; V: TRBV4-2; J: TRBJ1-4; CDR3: CASSQAPRGLGEKLFF; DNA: TGTGCCAGCAGCCAAGCCCCCAGGGGGCTTGGGGAAAAACTGTTTTTT
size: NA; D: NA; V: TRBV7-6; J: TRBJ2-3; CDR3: CASSPNSDTQYF; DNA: TGTGCCAGCAGCCCAAACTCAGATACGCAGTATTTT
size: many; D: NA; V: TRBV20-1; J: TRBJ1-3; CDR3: CSARGRARGNTIYF; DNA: TGCAGTGCTAGGGGCAGGGCGAGGGGAAACACCATATATTTT
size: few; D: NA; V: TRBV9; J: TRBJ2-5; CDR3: CASSVGQGGQETQYF; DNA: TGTGCCAGCAGCGTAGGGCAGGGGGGCCAAGAGACCCAGTACTTC
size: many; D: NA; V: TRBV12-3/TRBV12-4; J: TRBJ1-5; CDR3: CASKDSNQPQHF; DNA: TGTGCCAGCAAGGACAGCAATCAGCCCCAGCATTTT
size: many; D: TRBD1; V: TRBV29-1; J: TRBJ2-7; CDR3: CSVVLGQYEQYF; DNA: TGCAGCGTTGTCCTGGGACAGTACGAGCAGTACTTC
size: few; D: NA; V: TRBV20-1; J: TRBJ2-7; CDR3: CSAITDSPVRGQYF; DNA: TGCAGTGCCATAACGGACTCTCCAGTACGAGGGCAGTACTTC
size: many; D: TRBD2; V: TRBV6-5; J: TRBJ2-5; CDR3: CASSTGGLAGRGETQYF; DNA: TGTGCCAGCAGCACAGGAGGACTAGCGGGAAGGGGAGAGACCCAGTACTTC
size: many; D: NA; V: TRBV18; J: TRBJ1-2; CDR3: CASSPQGGYGYTF; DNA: TGTGCCAGCTCACCTCAGGGCGGCTATGGCTACACCTTC
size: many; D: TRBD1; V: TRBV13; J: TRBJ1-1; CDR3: CASSHRQGMNTEAFF; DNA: TGTGCCAGCAGCCACAGACAGGGGATGAACACTGAAGCTTTCTTT
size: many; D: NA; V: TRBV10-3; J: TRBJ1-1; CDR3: CAISLGENTEAFF; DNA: TGTGCCATCAGTCTAGGGGAGAACACTGAAGCTTTCTTT
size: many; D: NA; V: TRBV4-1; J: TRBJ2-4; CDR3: CASSQEKGGRNIQYF; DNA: TGCGCCAGCAGCCAAGAGAAGGGCGGTAGAAACATTCAGTACTTC
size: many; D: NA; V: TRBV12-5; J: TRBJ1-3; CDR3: CASGLRGNTIYF; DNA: TGTGCTAGTGGTTTGCGGGGAAACACCATATATTTT
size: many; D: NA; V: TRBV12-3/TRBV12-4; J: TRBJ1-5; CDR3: CASSQGDQPQHF; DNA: TGTGCCAGCAGTCAGGGTGATCAGCCCCAGCATTTT
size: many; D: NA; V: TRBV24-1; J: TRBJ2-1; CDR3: CATSVLRGGLTWDEQFF; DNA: TGTGCCACCAGTGTGCTAAGAGGAGGACTCACCTGGGATGAGCAGTTCTTC
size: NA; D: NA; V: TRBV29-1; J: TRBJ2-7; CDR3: CSVAEGYYEQYF; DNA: TGCAGCGTTGCGGAGGGGTACTACGAGCAGTACTTC
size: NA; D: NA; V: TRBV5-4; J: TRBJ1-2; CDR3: CATTRVGGESYGYTF; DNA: TGTGCCACCACCCGTGTGGGGGGGGAAAGCTATGGCTACACCTTC
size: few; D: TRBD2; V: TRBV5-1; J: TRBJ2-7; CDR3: CASSLKSGGTSSYEQYF; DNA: TGCGCCAGCAGCTTGAAGAGCGGGGGGACGTCTTCCTACGAGCAGTACTTC
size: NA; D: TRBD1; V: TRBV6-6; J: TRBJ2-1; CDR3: CASLRDRTYNEQFF; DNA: TGTGCCAGCCTTCGGGACAGGACCTACAATGAGCAGTTCTTC
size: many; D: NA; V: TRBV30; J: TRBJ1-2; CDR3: CAWSVGVLVGYTF; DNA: TGTGCCTGGAGTGTGGGGGTCTTGGTTGGCTACACCTTC
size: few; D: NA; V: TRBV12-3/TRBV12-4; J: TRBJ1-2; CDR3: CASSFATSAGYTF; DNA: TGTGCCAGCAGTTTCGCCACCTCGGCTGGCTACACCTTC
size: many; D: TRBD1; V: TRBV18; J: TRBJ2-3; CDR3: CASSPQDRSSTDTQYF; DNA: TGTGCCAGCTCACCACAGGACAGGTCTAGCACAGATACGCAGTATTTT
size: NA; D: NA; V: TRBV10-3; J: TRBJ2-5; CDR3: CAISPREQETQYF; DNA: TGTGCCATCAGCCCCAGGGAGCAAGAGACCCAGTACTTC
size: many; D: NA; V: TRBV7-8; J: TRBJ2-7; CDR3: CASSQLTSSYEQYF; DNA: TGTGCCAGCAGCCAGTTGACTAGCTCCTACGAGCAGTACTTC
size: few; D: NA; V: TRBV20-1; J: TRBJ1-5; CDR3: CSARQPYSNQPQHF; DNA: TGCAGTGCTAGACAACCCTATAGCAATCAGCCCCAGCATTTT
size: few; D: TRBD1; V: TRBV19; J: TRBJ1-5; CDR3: CASSMRDRGLGQPQHF; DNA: TGTGCCAGTAGTATGCGGGACAGGGGTCTCGGCCAGCCCCAGCATTTT
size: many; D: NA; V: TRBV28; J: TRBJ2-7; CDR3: CASSPPGGGEYEQYF; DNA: TGTGCCAGCAGTCCCCCCGGTGGGGGAGAATACGAGCAGTACTTC
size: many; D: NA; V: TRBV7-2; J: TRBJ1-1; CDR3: CASSLEVGWAHEAFF; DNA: TGTGCCAGCAGCTTAGAGGTCGGCTGGGCACATGAAGCTTTCTTT
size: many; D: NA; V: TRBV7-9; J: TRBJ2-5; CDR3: CASSLEGIEETQYF; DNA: TGTGCCAGCAGCTTAGAGGGAATAGAAGAGACCCAGTACTTC
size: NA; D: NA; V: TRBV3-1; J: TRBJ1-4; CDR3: CASTLNGAVGEKLFF; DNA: TGTGCCAGCACTTTAAACGGGGCGGTGGGTGAAAAACTGTTTTTT
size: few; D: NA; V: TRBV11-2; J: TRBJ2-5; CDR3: CASSLGLARETQYF; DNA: TGTGCCAGCAGCCTGGGGCTAGCTCGCGAGACCCAGTACTTC
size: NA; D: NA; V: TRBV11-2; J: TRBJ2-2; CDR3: CASSLVLERAIRF; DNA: TGTGCCAGCAGCTTAGTCTTGGAGCGGGCGATCCGATTT
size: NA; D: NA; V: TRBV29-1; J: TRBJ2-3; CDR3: CSVDRDPGTDTQYF; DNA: TGCAGCGTTGACCGGGATCCGGGCACAGATACGCAGTATTTT
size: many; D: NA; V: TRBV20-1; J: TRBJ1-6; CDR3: CSASGTLDSYNSPLHF; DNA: TGCAGTGCTTCCGGGACGCTGGACTCCTATAATTCACCCCTCCACTTT
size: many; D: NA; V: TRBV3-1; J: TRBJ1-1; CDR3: CASSQDLVGEYTEAFF; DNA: TGTGCCAGCAGCCAAGATCTTGTGGGAGAATACACTGAAGCTTTCTTT
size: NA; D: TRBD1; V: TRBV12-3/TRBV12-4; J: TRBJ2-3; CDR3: CASSLASRTGGHQYF; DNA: TGTGCCAGCAGTTTAGCCTCCAGGACAGGGGGCCATCAGTATTTT
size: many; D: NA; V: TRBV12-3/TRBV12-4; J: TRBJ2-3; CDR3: CASRWASDTDTQYF; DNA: TGTGCCAGCAGGTGGGCTAGCGACACAGATACGCAGTATTTT
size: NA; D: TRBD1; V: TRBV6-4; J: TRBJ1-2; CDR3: CASSEGDSNYGYTF; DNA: TGTGCCAGCAGTGAAGGGGACAGCAACTATGGCTACACCTTC
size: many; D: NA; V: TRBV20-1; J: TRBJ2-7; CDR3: CSASGGRRYEQYF; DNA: TGCAGTGCTAGCGGGGGAAGACGCTACGAGCAGTACTTC
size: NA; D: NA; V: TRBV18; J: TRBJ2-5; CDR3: CASSPSGVGETQYF; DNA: TGTGCCAGCTCACCATCGGGGGTAGGAGAGACCCAGTACTTC
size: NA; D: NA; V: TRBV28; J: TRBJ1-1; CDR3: CASSPHPGQNTEAFF; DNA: TGTGCCAGCAGTCCTCACCCGGGACAGAACACTGAAGCTTTCTTT
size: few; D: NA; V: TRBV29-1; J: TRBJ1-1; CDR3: CSVVGGWNTEAFF; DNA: TGCAGCGTTGTCGGGGGATGGAACACTGAAGCTTTCTTT
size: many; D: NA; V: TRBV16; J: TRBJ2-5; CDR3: CASTERVGETQYF; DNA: TGTGCCAGCACGGAGAGAGTCGGTGAGACCCAGTACTTC
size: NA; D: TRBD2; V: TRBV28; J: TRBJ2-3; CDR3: CASSLLAGPPGDTQYF; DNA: TGTGCCAGCAGTTTGCTAGCGGGGCCTCCGGGTGACACGCAGTATTTT
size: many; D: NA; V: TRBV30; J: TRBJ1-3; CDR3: CAWSWLGASGNTIYF; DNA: TGTGCCTGGAGTTGGCTGGGGGCGTCGGGAAACACCATATATTTT
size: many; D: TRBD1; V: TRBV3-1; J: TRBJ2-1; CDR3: CASSADRELGEQFF; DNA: TGTGCCAGCAGCGCCGACAGGGAACTCGGTGAGCAGTTCTTC
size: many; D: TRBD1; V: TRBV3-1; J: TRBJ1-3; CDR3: CASSLQTGRSENTIYF; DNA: TGTGCCAGCAGCCTGCAGACAGGGCGCTCTGAAAACACCATATATTTT
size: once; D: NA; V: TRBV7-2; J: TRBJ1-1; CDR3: CASSPDLNTEAFF; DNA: TGTGCCAGCAGTCCCGACCTGAACACTGAAGCTTTCTTT
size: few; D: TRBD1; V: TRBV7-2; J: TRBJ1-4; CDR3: CASSLARTGEKLFF; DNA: TGTGCCAGCAGCTTAGCCAGGACAGGTGAAAAACTGTTTTTT
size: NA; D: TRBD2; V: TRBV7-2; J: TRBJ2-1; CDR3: CASSLASSGGGYNEQFF; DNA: TGTGCCAGCAGCTTAGCCAGTAGCGGGGGGGGTTACAATGAGCAGTTCTTC